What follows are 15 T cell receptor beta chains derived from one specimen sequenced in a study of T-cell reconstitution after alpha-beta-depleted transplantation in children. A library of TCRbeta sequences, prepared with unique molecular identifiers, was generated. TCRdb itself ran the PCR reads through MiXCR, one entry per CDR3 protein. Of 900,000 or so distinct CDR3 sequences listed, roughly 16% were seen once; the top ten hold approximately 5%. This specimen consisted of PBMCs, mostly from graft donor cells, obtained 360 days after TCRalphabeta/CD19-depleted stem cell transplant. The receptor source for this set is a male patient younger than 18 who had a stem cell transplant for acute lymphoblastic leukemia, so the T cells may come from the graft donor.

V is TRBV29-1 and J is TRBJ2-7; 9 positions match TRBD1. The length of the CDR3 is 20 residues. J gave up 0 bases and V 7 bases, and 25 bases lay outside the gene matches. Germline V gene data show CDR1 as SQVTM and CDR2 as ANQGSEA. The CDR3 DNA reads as TGCAGCGCCGGCGTACCTCCGGGACAGGGAAGGAAGCGGGACTCCTACGAGCAGTACTTC. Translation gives CSAGVPPGQGRKRDSYEQYF.

The CDR3 loop reads CASTRTSGDSYNEQFF. Here the CDR3 DNA reads TGTGCCAGCACCCGGACTAGCGGAGACTCCTACAATGAGCAGTTCTTC. The V and J genes are TRBV3-1 and TRBJ2-1; 10 nucleotides match TRBD2. The germline gives CDR1 LGHDT, CDR2 YNNKEL (reference sequence). The junction had 6 bases not matched to a gene; V was cut back by 7 bases and J by 0 bases. This CDR3 region has 16 residues.

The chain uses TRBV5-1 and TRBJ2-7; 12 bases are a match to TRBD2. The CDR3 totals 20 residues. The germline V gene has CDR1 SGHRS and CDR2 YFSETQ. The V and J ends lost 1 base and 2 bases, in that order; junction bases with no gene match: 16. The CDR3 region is CASSLPSLPYWTSGTYEQYF. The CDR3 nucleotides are TGCGCCAGCAGCTTGCCAAGCCTTCCCTATTGGACTAGCGGGACCTACGAGCAGTACTTC.

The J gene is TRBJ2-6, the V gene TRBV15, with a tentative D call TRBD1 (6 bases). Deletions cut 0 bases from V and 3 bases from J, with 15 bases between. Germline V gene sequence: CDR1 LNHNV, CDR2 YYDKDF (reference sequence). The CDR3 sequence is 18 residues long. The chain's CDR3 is CATSRDRKGVDGANVLTF. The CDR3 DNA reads TGTGCCACCAGCAGAGATAGGAAGGGGGTGGATGGGGCCAACGTCCTGACTTTC.

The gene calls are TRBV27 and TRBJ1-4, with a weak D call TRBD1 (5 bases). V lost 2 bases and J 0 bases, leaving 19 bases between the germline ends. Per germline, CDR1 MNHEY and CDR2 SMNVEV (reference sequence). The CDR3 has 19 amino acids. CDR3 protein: CASSLLGGGEGTTNEKLFF. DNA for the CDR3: TGTGCCAGCAGTTTACTCGGGGGGGGTGAAGGGACAACTAATGAAAAACTGTTTTTT.

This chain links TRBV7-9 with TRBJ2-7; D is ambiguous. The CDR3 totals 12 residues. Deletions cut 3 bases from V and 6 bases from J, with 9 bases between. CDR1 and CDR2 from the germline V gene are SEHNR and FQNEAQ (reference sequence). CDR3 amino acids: CASSFGESEQYF. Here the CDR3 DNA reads TGTGCCAGCAGCTTTGGTGAAAGCGAGCAGTACTTC.

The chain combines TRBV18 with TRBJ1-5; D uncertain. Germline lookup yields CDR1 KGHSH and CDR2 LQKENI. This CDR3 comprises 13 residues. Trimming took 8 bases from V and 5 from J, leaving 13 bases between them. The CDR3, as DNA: TGTGCCAGCCGTCGCGACCGTTATCAGCCCCAGCATTTT. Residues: CASRRDRYQPQHF. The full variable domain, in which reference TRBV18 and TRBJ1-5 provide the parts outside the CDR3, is NAGVMQNPRHLVRRRGQEARLRCSPMKGHSHVYWYRQLPEEGLKFMVYLQKENIIDESGMPKERFSAEFPKEGPSILRIQQVVRGDSAAYFCASRRDRYQPQHFGDGTRLSIL.

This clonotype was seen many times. The CDR3 reads CASSLAGGAYTF. The CDR3 coding sequence is TGTGCCAGCAGTTTAGCGGGGGGCGCATACACCTTC. The V gene is TRBV12-3 or TRBV12-4, the J gene TRBJ1-2, with a possible D match to TRBD1 (6 bases). Trimming shortened V by 0 bases and J by 11 bases, and 10 bases separated the two germline ends. This CDR3 is built from 12 residues.

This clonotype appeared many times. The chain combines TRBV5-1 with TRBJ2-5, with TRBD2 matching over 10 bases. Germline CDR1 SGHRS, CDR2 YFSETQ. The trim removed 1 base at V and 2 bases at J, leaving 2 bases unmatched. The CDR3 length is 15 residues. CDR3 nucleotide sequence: TGCGCCAGCAGCTTGACTAGCGGGACGCAAGAGACCCAGTACTTC. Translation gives CASSLTSGTQETQYF.

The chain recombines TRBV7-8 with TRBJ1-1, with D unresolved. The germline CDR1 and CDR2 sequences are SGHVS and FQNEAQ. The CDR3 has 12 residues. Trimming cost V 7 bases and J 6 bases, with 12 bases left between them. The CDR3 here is CASNRLASEAFF. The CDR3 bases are TGTGCCAGCAACCGGTTGGCTTCTGAAGCTTTCTTT.

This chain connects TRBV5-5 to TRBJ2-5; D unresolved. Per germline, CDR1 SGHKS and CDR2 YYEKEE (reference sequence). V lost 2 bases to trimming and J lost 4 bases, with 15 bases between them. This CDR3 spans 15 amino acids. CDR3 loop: CASSFRHSTSETQYF. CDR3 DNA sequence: TGTGCCAGCAGCTTTAGACATAGCACCTCAGAGACCCAGTACTTC.

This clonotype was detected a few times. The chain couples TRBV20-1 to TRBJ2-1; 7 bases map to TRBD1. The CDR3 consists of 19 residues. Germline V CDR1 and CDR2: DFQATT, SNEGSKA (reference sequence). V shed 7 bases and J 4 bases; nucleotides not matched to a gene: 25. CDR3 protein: CSVSLPGQLSSLVYNEQFF. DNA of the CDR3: TGCAGTGTCTCCCTCCCGGGACAGCTCTCCTCTCTGGTTTACAATGAGCAGTTCTTC.

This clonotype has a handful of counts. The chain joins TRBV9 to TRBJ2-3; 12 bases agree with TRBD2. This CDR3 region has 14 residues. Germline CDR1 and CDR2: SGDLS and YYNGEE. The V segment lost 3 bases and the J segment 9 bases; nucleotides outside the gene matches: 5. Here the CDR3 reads CASSGLAGGQTQYF. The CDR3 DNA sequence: TGTGCCAGCAGCGGTCTAGCGGGAGGGCAAACGCAGTATTTT. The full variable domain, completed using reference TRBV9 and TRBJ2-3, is DSGVTQTPKHLITATGQRVTLRCSPRSGDLSVYWYQQSLDQGLQFLIQYYNGEERAKGNILERFSAQQFPDLHSELNLSSLELGDSALYFCASSGLAGGQTQYFGPGTRLTVL.

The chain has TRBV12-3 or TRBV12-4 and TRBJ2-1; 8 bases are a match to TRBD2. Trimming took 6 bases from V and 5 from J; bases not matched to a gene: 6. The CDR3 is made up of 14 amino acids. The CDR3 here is CASRSRRGDNEQFF. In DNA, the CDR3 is TGTGCCAGCAGGAGCCGGCGGGGGGACAATGAGCAGTTCTTC.

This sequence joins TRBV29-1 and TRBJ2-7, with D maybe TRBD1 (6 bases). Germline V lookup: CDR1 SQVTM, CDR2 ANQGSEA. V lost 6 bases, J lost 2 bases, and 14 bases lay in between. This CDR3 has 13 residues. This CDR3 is CSVTTGLTYEQYF. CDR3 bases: TGCAGCGTGACGACAGGTCTGACCTACGAGCAGTACTTC.